The 26 T cell receptor beta chains below all came from one sample that was sequenced in a study of beta chain features in type 1 diabetes. Their antigens are not known. The sequenced template was cDNA made from the entire isolated RNA. Produced via immunoSEQ multiplex PCR; TCRdb's table is partial and in-frame only. The profile shows 500,000 to 800,000 clones, around 11% of them singletons. Points from the study as a whole: Patients with Type 1 diabetes showed moderately but significantly shorter TCRB CDR3s in all four CD4+ subsets.

Sample: naive CD4+ T cells from blood. The receptor source for this set is a man under 40 with type 1 diabetes.

This chain joins TRBV7-9 and TRBJ1-2, with unresolved D. Germline loops: CDR1 SEHNR, CDR2 FQNEAQ (reference sequence). There are 18 residues in the CDR3. Trimming stripped 0 bases from V and 4 bases from J, with 21 bases between. The CDR3 is CASSLAVDPVNVPYGYTF. The CDR3 coding sequence is TGTGCCAGCAGCTTAGCTGTGGATCCAGTCAATGTTCCCTATGGCTACACCTTC.

This clone showed up just a few times. The V gene is TRBV5-4, the J gene TRBJ2-5, with 12 bases lining up with TRBD2. Trimming took 4 bases from V and 5 from J; bases not matched to a gene: 9. The germline gives CDR1 SGHNT, CDR2 YYREEE (reference sequence). This CDR3 contains 16 residues. CDR3 in amino acids: CASSARLAGAGETQYF. In DNA form, the CDR3 reads TGTGCCAGCAGCGCCCGACTAGCGGGGGCGGGGGAGACCCAGTACTTC.

V gene TRBV4-1 combines with J gene TRBJ1-2, with TRBD1 matching 8 bases. Unmatched junction bases numbered 6, after V lost 2 bases and J lost 4 bases. CDR3 length: 15 residues. CDR1 is MGHRA and CDR2 is YSYEKL in the germline V gene. The CDR3 region has the DNA TGCGCCAGCAGCCAACTGACAGGGGTCCTCTATGGCTACACCTTC. The encoded protein is CASSQLTGVLYGYTF.

The table lists this clone with a few counts. This rearrangement joins TRBV30 to TRBJ1-3; D call uncertain. The germline V and J ends were trimmed by 5 bases and 0 bases, with 11 bases remaining between them. The CDR3 spans 14 residues. CDR1 GTSNPN and CDR2 SVGIG come from the germline V gene (reference sequence). In DNA form, the CDR3 reads TGTGCCTGGGGATCCGGGAACTCTGGAAACACCATATATTTT. It translates to CAWGSGNSGNTIYF.

This chain links TRBV14 with TRBJ1-2; D remains ambiguous. V was pared by 1 base and J by 7 bases, with 10 bases between. CDR1 and CDR2 from the germline V gene are SGHDN and FVKESK. There are 13 residues in the CDR3. The CDR3 DNA reads as TGTGCCAGCAGCCAAGGACAAAAAAGTGGCTACACCTTC. Residues: CASSQGQKSGYTF.

This clone was counted only a few times. V gene TRBV6-5 combines with J gene TRBJ2-2, with D possibly TRBD1 on 5 matching bases. This CDR3 comprises 14 residues. The V end lost 4 bases, the J end lost 5 bases, and 11 bases lay between the germline ends. The V gene's germline CDR1 is MNHEY and CDR2 SVGAGI. Written as DNA, the CDR3 is TGTGCCAGCAGTTCTGGGGCTCGTACCGGGGAGCTGTTTTTT. Protein product: CASSSGARTGELFF.

This chain joins TRBV19 and TRBJ1-5; 11 bases match TRBD1. V lost 4 bases, J lost 9 bases, and 8 bases stayed unmatched. CDR1 and CDR2 (germline): LNHDA, SQIVND (reference sequence). CDR3 length: 15 residues. The CDR3 reads CASSTDRGHWLPQHF. The CDR3 coding sequence is TGTGCCAGTAGTACGGACAGGGGGCATTGGTTGCCCCAGCATTTT.

This clone occurred a few times. The chain has TRBV9 and TRBJ2-1; 12 nucleotides match TRBD2. With 4 bases clipped from V and 5 bases from J, the junction kept 10 bases outside the gene matches. The CDR3 runs to 17 residues. CDR1 is SGDLS and CDR2 is YYNGEE in the germline V gene. CDR3 residues: CASSPQPRTSGDNEQFF. CDR3 DNA sequence: TGTGCCAGCAGCCCCCAACCCCGGACTAGCGGGGACAATGAGCAGTTCTTC.

This clone occurred a few times. V and J are TRBV29-1 and TRBJ2-2, with a possible D match to TRBD2 (6 bases). The ends were cut back, 8 bases at V and 1 base at J, with 14 bases in the middle. Germline CDR1 reads SQVTM; CDR2 reads ANQGSEA. The CDR3 consists of 14 residues. CDR3 region: CSFTGGRNTGELFF. In DNA, the CDR3 is TGCAGCTTTACCGGGGGAAGGAACACCGGGGAGCTGTTTTTT.

The chain recombines TRBV6-5 with TRBJ2-3; either TRBD1 or TRBD2 may supply D (7 bases each). Per the germline V gene, CDR1 is MNHEY and CDR2 is SVGAGI. The V end lost 10 bases, the J end lost 2 bases, and 16 bases lay between the germline ends. CDR3 length: 14 residues. The DNA for the CDR3 is TGTGCCACCAGGGGGGGATCTGCCACAGATACGCAGTATTTT. Translation gives CATRGGSATDTQYF.

This clone has only a few counts. CDR3 DNA: TGTGCCAGCAGCTTAGTCGAGGGACAGGGCTTCCAGCCCCAGCATTTT. Its protein is CASSLVEGQGFQPQHF. This rearrangement joins TRBV7-2 to TRBJ1-5; TRBD1 matches at 9 bases. CDR1 SGHTA and CDR2 FQGNSA come from the germline V gene. This CDR3 contains 16 residues. Germline trimming cut 1 base from V and 7 bases from J; bases unmatched to any gene: 8.

This clone was seen a few times. This sequence joins TRBV5-1 and TRBJ2-5; 13 positions agree with TRBD2. Per germline, CDR1 SGHRS and CDR2 YFSETQ. The CDR3 loop spans 16 amino acids. With 4 bases clipped from V and 1 base from J, the junction kept 4 bases outside the gene matches. CDR3 amino acids: CASSRGLAGVQETQYF. The CDR3 DNA sequence: TGCGCCAGCAGCCGCGGACTAGCGGGGGTCCAAGAGACCCAGTACTTC.

V usage is TRBV19 and J usage is TRBJ2-7, with D possibly being TRBD2 (6 bases). V was trimmed by 6 bases and J by 1 base, leaving 16 bases between them. This CDR3 is built from 15 residues. The germline CDR1 and CDR2 sequences are LNHDA and SQIVND (reference sequence). CDR3 in amino acids: CASSFPGSGSYEQYF. The CDR3 DNA is TGTGCCAGTAGCTTCCCCGGTAGCGGATCCTACGAGCAGTACTTC.

The chain links TRBV5-1 to TRBJ2-7, with 7 nucleotides matching TRBD1. The germline gives CDR1 SGHRS, CDR2 YFSETQ. The CDR3 loop spans 14 amino acids. V lost 6 bases to trimming and J lost 12 bases; unmatched junction nucleotides: 18. CDR3 region: CASTLIGTEGTRYF. For the CDR3, the DNA is TGCGCCAGCACCCTGATCGGGACAGAGGGTACTAGGTACTTC.

The rearrangement links TRBV28 to TRBJ2-4; no clear D. Germline CDR1 is MDHEN and CDR2 is SYDVKM. The CDR3 loop spans 14 amino acids. V was shortened by 3 bases and J by 6 bases, with 12 bases between the two germline ends. The CDR3 protein is CASSFSLSGNIQYF. DNA for the CDR3: TGTGCCAGCAGTTTCTCCCTGTCGGGAAACATTCAGTACTTC.

The chain links TRBV19 to TRBJ2-3, with 9 nucleotides matching TRBD2. This CDR3 region has 16 residues. Looked up from germline, CDR1 is LNHDA and CDR2 is SQIVND (reference sequence). Losses at the gene ends were 5 bases for V and 0 bases for J; bases not matched to a gene: 6. CDR3 nucleotide sequence: TGTGCCAGTAGTTTATCTAGCGGGGCTAGCACAGATACGCAGTATTTT. Residues: CASSLSSGASTDTQYF.

V and J are TRBV29-1 and TRBJ1-2; 9 nucleotides line up with TRBD1. Germline V gene lookup returns CDR1 SQVTM and CDR2 ANQGSEA. CDR3 length equals 13 residues. V shed 4 bases and J 3 bases; nucleotides not matched to a gene: 3. The chain's CDR3 is CSVVGQGDYGYTF. The CDR3 bases are TGCAGCGTTGTGGGACAGGGTGACTATGGCTACACCTTC.

The chain carries TRBV18 and TRBJ2-2; 12 bases line up with TRBD2. The CDR3 loop spans 18 amino acids. V trimming: 3 bases; J trimming: 1 base; junction bases outside the gene matches: 6. Germline V lookup: CDR1 KGHSH, CDR2 LQKENI. In nucleotides, the CDR3 is TGTGCCAGCTCACCCTGGACTAGCGGGGCACGGAACACCGGGGAGCTGTTTTTT. It codes for CASSPWTSGARNTGELFF.

V is TRBV18 and J is TRBJ2-5; D possibly corresponds to TRBD1 (5 bases). V was cut by 0 bases and J by 1 base, with 9 bases left in between. Germline V gene data show CDR1 as KGHSH and CDR2 as LQKENI. The CDR3 covers 15 residues. CDR3 in amino acids: CASSPPQGAQETQYF. The CDR3 DNA follows: TGTGCCAGCTCACCACCTCAAGGGGCCCAAGAGACCCAGTACTTC.

This chain links TRBV29-1 with TRBJ1-1; no reliable D call. CDR1 and CDR2 from the germline V gene are SQVTM and ANQGSEA. The CDR3 totals 10 residues. V lost 4 bases to trimming and J lost 12 bases, with 12 bases between them. CDR3 nucleotides: TGCAGCGTTGGGGGAGCGAGCACTTTCTTT. It yields the protein CSVGGASTFF.

The chain combines TRBV28 with TRBJ1-1; unclear D gene. The germline V and J ends were trimmed by 8 bases and 11 bases, with 15 bases remaining between them. The CDR3 has 11 amino acids. The V gene's germline CDR1 is MDHEN and CDR2 SYDVKM. This CDR3 reads CASLSLSRAFF. In DNA, the CDR3 is TGTGCCAGCCTTTCCCTGTCGCGGGCTTTCTTT. The entire variable domain, with the rest obtained from reference TRBV28 and TRBJ1-1, is as follows: DVKVTQSSRYLVKRTGEKVFLECVQDMDHENMFWYRQDPGLGLRLIYFSYDVKMKEKGDIPEGYSVSREKKERFSLILESASTNQTSMYLCASLSLSRAFFGQGTRLTVV.

In the case of this clone: This sample includes further DNA sequences coding for the same CDR3. V gene TRBV14 combines with J gene TRBJ1-1; no firm D call. The V end lost 4 bases, the J end lost 0 bases, and 6 bases lay between the germline ends. The germline CDR1 and CDR2 sequences are SGHDN and FVKESK. CDR3 size: 13 residues. The CDR3 DNA reads as TGTGCCAGCAGCCCGACGGTGAACACTGAAGCTTTCTTT. Translating gives CASSPTVNTEAFF.

The CDR3 sequence: CASSAGPSSYNEQFF. CDR3 in DNA: TGTGCCAGCAGCGCGGGACCGAGCTCCTACAATGAGCAGTTCTTC. This chain connects TRBV7-2 to TRBJ2-1; tentatively, D is TRBD2 (6 bases). Trimming stripped 5 bases from V and 0 bases from J, with 11 bases between. Germline V gene lookup returns CDR1 SGHTA and CDR2 FQGNSA. The CDR3 consists of 15 residues.

This clone has just a few counts. The CDR3 DNA is TGTGCCAGCAGTTACAACCAGGGTCAACAAGAGACCCAGTACTTC. This codes for CASSYNQGQQETQYF. The chain uses TRBV6-5 and TRBJ2-5; weak D call: TRBD1 (5 bases). CDR3 length equals 15 residues. The germline gives CDR1 MNHEY, CDR2 SVGAGI. V lost 2 bases and J 2 bases, leaving 12 bases between the germline ends.

The chain recombines TRBV4-3 with TRBJ2-7; D call uncertain. The germline V and J ends were trimmed by 5 bases and 3 bases, with 17 bases remaining between them. The CDR3 is 15 amino acids. CDR1 and CDR2 (germline): LGHNA, YSLEER. The CDR3 loop reads CASSYAHARVYEQYF. In DNA, the CDR3 is TGCGCCAGCAGCTACGCCCACGCTCGGGTCTACGAGCAGTACTTC.

This clone was detected a few times. The chain is built from TRBV6-5 and TRBJ2-3; 8 nucleotides match TRBD1. This CDR3 is built from 14 residues. Germline V CDR1 and CDR2: MNHEY, SVGAGI. Losses at the gene ends were 7 bases for V and 3 bases for J; bases not matched to a gene: 6. CDR3 sequence (DNA): TGTGCCAGCACCACTGGACAGGGAACAGATACGCAGTATTTT. Amino acids: CASTTGQGTDTQYF.